This TCR beta chain is drawn from a study of blood T cell repertoires in COVID-19. On the study more broadly: Sample material is recorded as cDNA or gDNA derived from T cells, B-cell-depleted T cells, or PBMCs.

The trim removed 3 bases at V and 3 bases at J, leaving 6 bases unmatched. Germline V gene data show CDR1 as KGHDR and CDR2 as SFDVKD. The CDR3 runs 15 residues. Authors' data handling: Reference gene primer amplification in the assay estimated nucleated cell counts. Measured with immunoSEQ multiplex PCR; TCRdb has only the in-frame clones, and not every one. V and J calls and clone size come straight from that table; D and trimming were deduced from the DNA. Among 250,000 to 300,000 clones listed, 88% were seen once. Specimen: peripheral blood. This TCR was sampled from a woman aged 40 to 55 who had recovered from COVID-19. The chain is built from TRBV24-1 and TRBJ2-5, with 7 bases lining up with TRBD2. The CDR3 protein is CATSDGEGGKETQYF. The CDR3 DNA reads as TGTGCCACCAGTGATGGGGAGGGAGGGAAAGAGACCCAGTACTTC.